Presented here are 17 T cell receptor beta chains from one specimen sequenced in a study of blood T cell repertoires in COVID-19. Profiling relied on immunoSEQ multiplex PCR, and the TCRdb table lists in-frame clones only, not all of them. Counted here are 250,000 to 300,000 clones, 70% to 90% occurring once; the ten biggest clones make up about 10%. Sequences were obtained from peripheral blood. These receptors came from a woman aged 70-85 years with acute or convalescent COVID-19.

This chain connects TRBV21-1 to TRBJ2-3; TRBD2, the D gene given by the table, was not confirmed from the DNA. TRBV21-1 is a known pseudogene. The CDR3 loop spans 17 amino acids. CDR3 nucleotides: TGTGCCAGCCCCCGCCGGTGTAGAGGCGGGGGGGCAAGTACGCAGTATTTT. Translation: CASPRRCRGGGASTQYF.

Remarks on this clone: Other DNA sequences in this sample translate to the same CDR3. The chain is built from TRBV7-9 and TRBJ1-4; 8 nucleotides agree with TRBD1. The CDR3 totals 14 residues. Unmatched junction bases numbered 5, after V lost 3 bases and J lost 8 bases. Germline V CDR1 and CDR2: SEHNR, FQNEAQ (reference sequence). The CDR3 here is CASSLDRVGEKLFF. DNA for the CDR3: TGTGCCAGCAGCTTGGACAGGGTGGGGGAAAAACTGTTTTTT. Supplemented by reference TRBV7-9 and TRBJ1-4, the full variable domain reads DTGVSQNPRHKITKRGQNVTFRCDPISEHNRLYWYRQTLGQGPEFLTYFQNEAQLEKSRLLSDRFSAERPKGSFSTLEIQRTEQGDSAMYLCASSLDRVGEKLFFGSGTQLSVL.

The V and J genes are TRBV5-6 and TRBJ2-2, with TRBD1 matching over 8 bases. The CDR3 is made up of 18 amino acids. J was trimmed by 5 bases and V by 0 bases; bases with no gene match: 12. The V gene's germline CDR1 is SGHDT and CDR2 YYEEEE. For the CDR3, the DNA is TGTGCCAGCAGCTTGGTGGGGTGGCAGGGGGCTGTGACCGGGGAGCTGTTTTTT. It yields the protein CASSLVGWQGAVTGELFF.

The CDR3 bases are TGCGCCAGCAGCTTGGCCGGACAGGCGCAAGAGACCCAGTACTTC. It is translated as CASSLAGQAQETQYF. This rearrangement joins TRBV5-1 to TRBJ2-5; 7 nucleotides align to TRBD1. The CDR3 runs 15 residues. Germline V gives CDR1 SGHRS, CDR2 YFSETQ. Germline trimming cut 0 bases from V and 2 bases from J; bases unmatched to any gene: 4.

Notes on this clone: An end of the junction does not agree with germline; a read error may underlie this. The chain combines TRBV4-1 with TRBJ2-7, with 7 bases matching TRBD2. This CDR3 comprises 16 residues. Germline-derived CDR1 and CDR2 are MGHRA and YSYEKL. The CDR3 sequence is CTSSPQSGVSLYEQYF. CDR3 bases: TGCACCAGCAGCCCACAAAGCGGGGTCTCCCTTTACGAGCAGTACTTC.

The chain couples TRBV14 to TRBJ1-2, with TRBD1 matching over 10 bases. Germline assignment: CDR1 SGHDN and CDR2 FVKESK. With V trimmed by 2 bases and J by 7 bases, 16 bases remained unmatched. CDR3 length: 18 amino acids. As DNA, the CDR3 is TGTGCCAGCAGCCAATTAGAGGGTGGGAGACAGGGGGCTAGTGGCTACACCTTC. This encodes CASSQLEGGRQGASGYTF.

V is TRBV2 and J is TRBJ1-1, with TRBD1 identical over 7 bases. This CDR3 has 13 amino acids. V shed 9 bases and J 2 bases; nucleotides not matched to a gene: 6. CDR1 SNHLY and CDR2 FYNNEI come from the germline V gene. The CDR3 DNA reads TGTGCCAGTTCGACAGGGCTAAACACTGAAGCTTTCTTT. As protein: CASSTGLNTEAFF. Full variable domain (rest looked up from reference TRBV2 and TRBJ1-1): EPEVTQTPSHQVTQMGQEVILRCVPISNHLYFYWYRQILGQKVEFLVSFYNNEISEKSEIFDDQFSVERPDGSNFTLKIRSTKLEDSAMYFCASSTGLNTEAFFGQGTRLTVV.

The chain joins TRBV18 to TRBJ2-3, with 8 nucleotides matching TRBD2. This CDR3 comprises 17 residues. The V gene end was trimmed by 3 bases and the J gene end by 2 bases; junction bases not matched to a gene: 10. Germline V gene sequence: CDR1 KGHSH, CDR2 LQKENI. The CDR3 DNA reads as TGTGCCAGCTCACCCCTCTCTAGCGGGCGAAACACAGATACGCAGTATTTT. Its translation is CASSPLSSGRNTDTQYF.

This chain connects TRBV2 to TRBJ2-7; D not resolved. Germline values: CDR1 SNHLY, CDR2 FYNNEI. The CDR3 length is 15 residues. V was shortened by 3 bases and J by 3 bases, with 15 bases between the two germline ends. In nucleotides, the CDR3 is TGTGCCAGCAGTGACGTAATGCGCGCCGACTACGAGCAGTACTTC. It codes for CASSDVMRADYEQYF.

J is TRBJ2-6 and V is TRBV7-3, with 12 bases aligning to TRBD1. The CDR3 runs to 19 residues. The ends lost 1 base at V and 0 bases at J; junction bases unmatched: 4. The V gene's germline CDR1 is SGHTA and CDR2 FQGTGA. The CDR3 DNA reads TGTGCCAGCAGCTTAAAGGCGGGACAGGGGGCCTCTGGGGCCAACGTCCTGACTTTC. Amino acid sequence: CASSLKAGQGASGANVLTF.

Only one count was recorded for this clone. The J gene is TRBJ1-5, the V gene TRBV10-2; unclear D gene. Germline lookup yields CDR1 WSHSY and CDR2 SAAADI. This CDR3 has 13 amino acids. Trimming took off 4 bases at V and 4 bases at J, with 8 bases between the two ends. The CDR3 DNA reads as TGCGCCAGCAGTGCCGCAGTTAATCAGCCCCAGCATTTT. It codes for CASSAAVNQPQHF.

The chain links TRBV15 to TRBJ2-1, with D possibly TRBD1 on 6 matching bases. V lost 1 base, J lost 9 bases, and 10 bases lay in between. Germline CDR1 is LNHNV and CDR2 is YYDKDF (reference sequence). The CDR3 is 13 amino acids. The CDR3 DNA sequence: TGTGCCACCAGCAGAGGAAGGGGGAGTGAGCAGTTCTTC. Translating it yields CATSRGRGSEQFF. The variable domain in full, completed from reference TRBV15 and TRBJ2-1, reads DAMVIQNPRYQVTQFGKPVTLSCSQTLNHNVMYWYQQKSSQAPKLLFHYYDKDFNNEADTPDNFQSRRPNTSFCFLDIRSPGLGDTAMYLCATSRGRGSEQFFGPGTRLTVL.

The chain has TRBV5-4 and TRBJ2-3; 8 positions agree with TRBD2. CDR3 length: 19 residues. The junction had 17 bases not matched to a gene; V was cut back by 5 bases and J by 0 bases. CDR1 is SGHNT and CDR2 is YYREEE in the germline V gene (reference sequence). CDR3 nucleotides: TGTGCCAGCAGTCCGGGGGGGGGCCGCTTAGTTGTGAGCACAGATACGCAGTATTTT. Translation gives CASSPGGGRLVVSTDTQYF.

V gene TRBV2 combines with J gene TRBJ2-7; D is unclear. The CDR3 runs 14 residues. The germline CDR1 and CDR2 sequences are SNHLY and FYNNEI. The V end lost 0 bases, the J end lost 4 bases, and 10 bases lay between the germline ends. The CDR3 DNA is TGTGCCAGCAGTGAAGCCCAGGCCCCATACGAGCAGTACTTC. This translates into CASSEAQAPYEQYF.

The count of this clone is one. The chain recombines TRBV6-5 with TRBJ1-5; TRBD1 matches 8 bases. V dropped 3 bases and J dropped 2; count of bases not matched to a gene: 6. Germline values: CDR1 MNHEY, CDR2 SVGAGI. The CDR3 length is 16 residues. CDR3 nucleotide sequence: TGTGCCAGCAGTTATTATTCGACAGGGGGCAATCAGCCCCAGCATTTT. It codes for CASSYYSTGGNQPQHF.

The chain employs TRBV2 and TRBJ1-1, with unresolved D. V lost 8 bases and J 0 bases, leaving 13 bases between the germline ends. This CDR3 has 14 amino acids. In germline, CDR1 is SNHLY, CDR2 FYNNEI. CDR3 DNA: TGTGCCAGCCGTCGGGAACCTATGAACACTGAAGCTTTCTTT. Amino acid sequence: CASRREPMNTEAFF.

The chain employs TRBV7-3 and TRBJ1-2, with D unclear. Germline CDR1 and CDR2: SGHTA and FQGTGA. The CDR3 has 16 amino acids. Trimming took off 0 bases at V and 7 bases at J, with 18 bases between the two ends. The DNA of the CDR3 is TGTGCCAGCAGCTTAACCCACCTAAGAGATCCCTTTGGCTACACCTTC. It yields the protein CASSLTHLRDPFGYTF.